This entry features one T cell receptor (beta chain) sequence. What it binds is not known. The sample belongs to a study of cytomegalovirus exposure and HLA in healthy donors. At the level of the study: The roughly 120 million unique TCR beta sequences, from about 179 million T cells, were found by an earlier analysis. Notes on the study in general: CMV serostatus was the only immune exposure information that was available. The study flagged 150 to 200 TCR beta chains as cytomegalovirus-associated.

The V gene end was trimmed by 3 bases and the J gene end by 6 bases; junction bases not matched to a gene: 14. The germline V gene has CDR1 SSHAT and CDR2 FNYEAQ (reference sequence). The CDR3 is 17 amino acids. The PCR was carried out with 60 Vbeta primers and 13 Jbeta primers. Only in-frame clones appear in the TCRdb table, and some are missing; sequencing was by immunoSEQ multiplex PCR. Recorded for this sample: 130,000 to 150,000 clones. Whereas donors were nominally healthy upon sampling, unrecorded immune exposures were probable. The clonotype was recovered from a woman between 50 and 59 years old in good health and CMV-seronegative. This chain joins TRBV7-7 and TRBJ2-1, with TRBD1 matching over 7 bases. Input material: PBMCs. The chain's CDR3 is CASSFSPHVDRVNEQFF. In nucleotides, the CDR3 is TGTGCCAGCAGCTTTTCCCCCCATGTCGACAGGGTCAATGAGCAGTTCTTC.